This T cell receptor (beta chain) derives from a study of blood T cell repertoires in COVID-19. CDR1 is SNHLY, CDR2 FYNNEI, per germline. CDR3 length: 17 residues. Unmatched junction bases numbered 9, after V lost 5 bases and J lost 0 bases. Across 24 US areas, participants ranged in age from about 18 to 89 years. Self-reported history from a screening survey and questionnaire set each donor's cohort. Per the authors' pipeline: How many nucleated cells were present was estimated from reference gene primer amplification. The assay was immunoSEQ multiplex PCR, and TCRdb's table has in-frame clones only and misses some. V, J and clone size are taken as reported in that table, and D and trimming were inferred from the DNA itself. The table shows 200,000 to 250,000 clones, with 86% occurring only once.

The rearrangement joins TRBV2 to TRBJ2-1; 8 bases are a match to TRBD1. The sequence was obtained from a woman aged 40-49 years with acute COVID-19. Sequenced sample: PBMCs or T cells enriched from blood (not recorded which). CDR3 protein: CASSHQTDRGSYNEQFF. CDR3 DNA sequence: TGTGCCAGCAGTCACCAAACCGACAGGGGCTCCTACAATGAGCAGTTCTTC.